The text below deals with one T cell receptor (beta chain). The antigen is unknown. The data were taken from a study of T cell responses to AZD1222 COVID-19 vaccine. General study points: Nearly half of spike-specific TCRs reportedly target unmutated variant regions. Repertoire sampling was restricted to post-peak T cell response timepoints. The sample set comprised mostly white British donors with more females, and clonal diversity was possibly underestimated.

Pooling of second doses given at about 4 or about 12 weeks was done. Germline CDR1 reads SEHNR; CDR2 reads FQNEAQ (reference sequence). J was trimmed by 1 base and V by 10 bases; bases with no gene match: 7. The CDR3 runs 14 residues. Only in-frame clones appear in the TCRdb table, and some are missing; sequencing was by immunoSEQ multiplex PCR. The table shows 110,000 to 150,000 clones, with about nine tenths occurring only once. The rearrangement uses TRBV7-9 and TRBJ1-2, with 9 bases identical to TRBD1. This TCR derives from an adult who received the AZD1222 COVID-19 vaccine. The sample here was peripheral blood, taken 28 days after the second AZD1222 dose. Here the CDR3 DNA reads TGTGCCACCCCCCACAGGGGGCGTAACTATGGCTACACCTTC. Its translation: CATPHRGRNYGYTF.